The 30 T cell receptor beta chains presented below share a single source sample, sequenced in a study of T cells in Graves' hyperthyroidism and ophthalmopathy (dated by TCRdb to the late 2010s). Library prep was done by multiplex PCR. Sequencer: Illumina HiSeq 2000. Amplification of TCR beta CDR3 regions was carried out from RNA transcripts. A first-round RT-PCR of the TCR CDR3 used the HTBI primer set with the Qiagen OneStep RT-PCR kit. The public reads were quality trimmed at Q25 with fastp and then assembled into clones with MiXCR by TCRdb, keeping productive beta chains. Rows with a matching CDR3 protein are joined into one entry that keeps the most common DNA and genes. The sample has approximately 600,000 distinct CDR3 sequences on record, 15% to 20% of them singletons. The top ten clones comprise about 3.8% of the sample. Sequenced material: blood. The origin of the receptors is a woman aged 25 to 45 with Graves' hyperthyroidism.

This clonotype was counted between two and nine times. The genes are TRBV25-1 and TRBJ2-1; no clear D. V was clipped by 8 bases and J by 10 bases, with 18 bases between them. CDR3 length: 13 residues. CDR1 MGHDK and CDR2 SYGVNS come from the germline V gene. The CDR3, as DNA: TGTGCCAGCGGGTGGGTCCCGGACGGGGAGCAGTTCTTC. Protein: CASGWVPDGEQFF.

This clonotype was observed many times. The J gene is TRBJ2-5, the V gene TRBV13, with TRBD1 as a possible D gene (6 bases). Trimming left V 1 base short and J 2 bases short, with 11 bases between. CDR1 PRHDT and CDR2 FYEKMQ come from the germline V gene (reference sequence). The CDR3 runs 15 residues. CDR3 DNA: TGTGCCAGCAGCTTAGAGGACAGAACACAAGAGACCCAGTACTTC. This codes for CASSLEDRTQETQYF.

This clonotype has at least ten counts. This chain links TRBV7-8 with TRBJ2-3, with D maybe TRBD2 (5 bases). The V and J ends lost 2 bases and 5 bases respectively, with 8 bases between them. The CDR3 totals 13 residues. Germline CDR1 and CDR2: SGHVS and FQNEAQ. The CDR3 here is CASSLYGKDTQYF. In nucleotides, the CDR3 is TGTGCCAGCAGCTTATACGGGAAAGATACGCAGTATTTT.

The rearrangement links TRBV6-1 to TRBJ1-5; 7 bases agree with TRBD1. The CDR3 is made up of 16 amino acids. J gave up 6 bases and V 2 bases, and 10 bases lay outside the gene matches. The germline V gene has CDR1 MNHNS and CDR2 SASEGT. The CDR3 DNA is TGTGCCAGCAGTGAAAGGAACAGGGGCGGGGTTCAGCCCCAGCATTTT. The encoded protein is CASSERNRGGVQPQHF.

This clonotype was seen a few times. The chain carries TRBV5-5 and TRBJ1-4; no clear D gene. This CDR3 has 14 residues. Germline values: CDR1 SGHKS, CDR2 YYEKEE (reference sequence). Trimming stripped 0 bases from V and 7 bases from J, with 10 bases between. The CDR3 DNA is TGTGCCAGCAGCTTGGCGGGAGTGAGTGAAAAACTGTTTTTT. Its protein is CASSLAGVSEKLFF.

On this clonotype itself: At one end the junction does not follow the germline gene, possibly because of a read error. The chain employs TRBV11-2 and TRBJ1-2; possibly TRBD1 for D (5 bases). Germline values: CDR1 SGHAT, CDR2 FQNNGV. The CDR3 extends over 16 amino acids. In nucleotides, the CDR3 is TGTGCCAGCAGCTTAGATCCCCGGACAAACTACTATGGCTGCACCTTC. It is translated as CASSLDPRTNYYGCTF.

This clonotype was counted ten times or more. The chain employs TRBV12-3 or TRBV12-4 and TRBJ2-1; 10 bases map to TRBD2. The CDR3 contains 16 residues. The V segment lost 4 bases and the J segment 4 bases; nucleotides outside the gene matches: 7. The CDR3 loop is CASSSRVAGGYNEQFF. DNA for the CDR3: TGTGCCAGCAGTTCTCGTGTAGCGGGAGGTTACAATGAGCAGTTCTTC.

In this sample, this clonotype turned up many times. This chain uses TRBV2 with TRBJ2-7; TRBD2 aligns across 8 bases. Per germline, CDR1 SNHLY and CDR2 FYNNEI. V was pared by 2 bases and J by 3 bases, with 3 bases of the junction left unmatched. This CDR3 has 14 residues. The CDR3 DNA reads TGTGCCAGCAGTGAAACTAGCGGATTCTACGAGCAGTACTTC. This gives the protein CASSETSGFYEQYF.

The sample holds many counts of this clonotype. The chain employs TRBV10-3 and TRBJ1-1, with D possibly being TRBD1 (5 bases). CDR1 is ENHRY, CDR2 SYGVKD, per germline. The CDR3 loop spans 16 amino acids. V lost 0 bases and J lost 4, with 15 bases in between. The CDR3 DNA sequence: TGTGCCATCAGTGAGTCTATGGGGACGGGGAGCACTGAAGCTTTCTTT. It translates to CAISESMGTGSTEAFF.

This clonotype turned up a few times. The rearrangement uses TRBV6-2 or TRBV6-3 and TRBJ1-2; TRBD1 might be the D (5 bases). The CDR3 covers 13 residues. CDR1 MNHEY and CDR2 SVGEGT come from the germline V gene. The V and J ends lost 6 bases and 3 bases respectively, with 11 bases between them. CDR3 sequence (DNA): TGTGCCAGCAGAGTAACAGGATACTATGGCTACACCTTC. It specifies CASRVTGYYGYTF.

This clonotype was recorded at least ten times. The chain recombines TRBV12-3 or TRBV12-4 with TRBJ1-6, with 9 positions matching TRBD1. CDR3 length: 14 residues. The V and J ends lost 2 bases and 8 bases, in that order; junction bases with no gene match: 1. CDR3 nucleotide sequence: TGTGCCAGCAGTTTAAGGGACAGGGATTCACCCCTCCACTTT. This sequence encodes CASSLRDRDSPLHF.

This rearrangement joins TRBV19 to TRBJ2-1; TRBD2 matches 10 bases. Germline lookup yields CDR1 LNHDA and CDR2 SQIVND (reference sequence). V was pared by 2 bases and J by 7 bases, with 8 bases of the junction left unmatched. The CDR3 runs 16 residues. In nucleotides, the CDR3 is TGTGCCAGTAGTATACATCTAGCGGGAGTAGGTAATGAGCAGTTCTTC. Amino acids: CASSIHLAGVGNEQFF.

This clonotype has only a few counts. The V and J genes are TRBV12-3 or TRBV12-4 and TRBJ1-4; D is ambiguous. Trimming cost V 4 bases and J 4 bases, with 10 bases left between them. The CDR3 covers 14 residues. The CDR3 spells CASSSIGNNEKLFF. The CDR3 nucleotides read TGTGCCAGCAGTTCCATAGGGAATAATGAAAAACTGTTTTTT.

This clonotype was detected a few times. The chain recombines TRBV6-1 with TRBJ2-2; TRBD2 is a possible D gene (6 bases). The CDR3 is 15 amino acids. Deletions cut 6 bases from V and 4 bases from J, with 15 bases between. CDR1 MNHNS and CDR2 SASEGT come from the germline V gene. In nucleotides, the CDR3 is TGTGCCAGCAGCATAAGGGAGGCGGGCACCGGGGAGCTGTTTTTT. This translates into CASSIREAGTGELFF.

The chain employs TRBV24-1 and TRBJ2-7; D is ambiguous. The CDR3 loop spans 13 amino acids. Germline values: CDR1 KGHDR, CDR2 SFDVKD. Trimming took 6 bases from V and 2 from J, leaving 10 bases between them. This CDR3 reads CATSKTDTYEQYF. In DNA, the CDR3 is TGTGCCACCAGTAAGACTGACACCTACGAGCAGTACTTC.

In this sample, this clonotype turned up many times. The V gene is TRBV11-3, the J gene TRBJ2-7; D is ambiguous. Trimming stripped 4 bases from V and 6 bases from J, with 10 bases between. The CDR3 consists of 12 residues. Germline values: CDR1 SGHNT, CDR2 YENEEA. The CDR3 coding sequence is TGTGCCAGCAGCTCCCCCCCCTCCGAGCAGTACTTC. Translation gives CASSSPPSEQYF.

In its sample, this clonotype was seen many times. The CDR3 loop is CASTLQPDHSNQPQHF. DNA of the CDR3: TGTGCCAGCACGCTACAACCCGACCATAGCAATCAGCCCCAGCATTTT. This chain joins TRBV27 and TRBJ1-5; no firm D call. This CDR3 is built from 16 residues. The germline V and J ends were trimmed by 7 bases and 0 bases, with 16 bases remaining between them. CDR1 MNHEY and CDR2 SMNVEV come from the germline V gene (reference sequence).

This chain uses TRBV27 with TRBJ1-2; possibly TRBD1 for D (5 bases). Trimming removed 6 bases from V and 6 bases from J, with 17 bases in between. The CDR3 is 14 residues long. CDR1 MNHEY and CDR2 SMNVEV come from the germline V gene (reference sequence). The DNA of the CDR3 is TGTGCCAGCAGCCTCCACGGCCAGGGTAATGGCTACACCTTC. Its protein is CASSLHGQGNGYTF.

A remark on this clonotype: One end of the junction is discordant with germline, which a read error may explain. This sequence joins TRBV2 and TRBJ2-3, with D unresolved. Germline assignment: CDR1 SNHLY and CDR2 FYNNEI. This CDR3 is 12 amino acids long. The CDR3 region has the DNA TGTGCCAGCACTGAAGAGAAAGATACGCAGTATTTT. Translated: CASTEEKDTQYF.

This clonotype was counted between two and nine times. The genes are TRBV5-1 and TRBJ1-4; D remains unclear. CDR3 size: 13 residues. V lost 5 bases and J 7 bases, leaving 12 bases between the germline ends. The V gene's germline CDR1 is SGHRS and CDR2 YFSETQ. The CDR3 loop is CASRDAEIEKLFF. The CDR3 DNA follows: TGCGCCAGCAGGGACGCAGAAATTGAAAAACTGTTTTTT.

This clonotype was counted many times. The chain uses TRBV11-2 and TRBJ2-1, with 8 bases matching TRBD2. V trimming: 5 bases; J trimming: 2 bases; junction bases outside the gene matches: 5. The CDR3 is 15 residues long. The germline CDR1 and CDR2 sequences are SGHAT and FQNNGV. The CDR3 sequence is CASSRSGLAYNEQFF. The CDR3 coding sequence is TGTGCCAGCAGCCGCTCGGGACTAGCCTACAATGAGCAGTTCTTC.

This clonotype was detected ten times or more. The chain couples TRBV27 to TRBJ1-5; 7 nucleotides match TRBD1. Trimming cost V 3 bases and J 5 bases; bases outside gene matches: 4. This CDR3 spans 14 amino acids. CDR1 is MNHEY, CDR2 SMNVEV, per germline (reference sequence). Here the CDR3 reads CASSLTGQDQPQHF. The CDR3 coding sequence is TGTGCCAGCAGTTTGACAGGGCAAGATCAGCCCCAGCATTTT.

This clonotype was picked up many times. The J gene is TRBJ1-1, the V gene TRBV29-1; D is uncertain. Per germline, CDR1 SQVTM and CDR2 ANQGSEA. The V and J ends lost 4 bases and 4 bases respectively, with 13 bases between them. CDR3 length: 13 residues. The CDR3 loop is CSVALLGATEAFF. DNA for the CDR3: TGCAGCGTTGCTTTGTTGGGCGCCACTGAAGCTTTCTTT.

This chain uses TRBV3-1 with TRBJ1-3; the match to TRBD1 covers 10 bases. Looked up from germline, CDR1 is LGHDT and CDR2 is YNNKEL (reference sequence). The CDR3 totals 18 residues. Trimming cost V 2 bases and J 0 bases; bases outside gene matches: 7. The CDR3 is CASSQQDRGSLSGNTIYF. CDR3 bases: TGTGCCAGCAGCCAACAGGACAGGGGGAGCCTCTCTGGAAACACCATATATTTT.

The V call is TRBV20-1, the J call TRBJ1-2, with TRBD1 matching over 7 bases. V dropped 6 bases and J dropped 8; count of bases not matched to a gene: 12. Per germline, CDR1 DFQATT and CDR2 SNEGSKA (reference sequence). The CDR3 has 13 residues. The CDR3 sequence is CSAPRGRRGGYTF. CDR3 sequence (DNA): TGCAGTGCCCCTAGGGGGCGGCGGGGCGGCTACACCTTC.

The genes are TRBV28 and TRBJ2-7; 10 bases are shared with TRBD2. The V and J ends lost 5 bases and 6 bases, in that order; junction bases with no gene match: 19. CDR1 is MDHEN and CDR2 is SYDVKM in the germline V gene. The CDR3 sequence is 18 residues long. Written as DNA, the CDR3 is TGTGCCAGCAGTCTCCCCCACCCGCTAGCGGGGGACGGCGGCGAGCAGTACTTC. Amino acids: CASSLPHPLAGDGGEQYF.

This chain connects TRBV4-3 to TRBJ2-1; the match to TRBD2 covers 12 bases. The V segment lost 1 base and the J segment 5 bases; nucleotides outside the gene matches: 6. The CDR3 has 17 amino acids. Per the germline V gene, CDR1 is LGHNA and CDR2 is YSLEER. CDR3 in amino acids: CASSQVGTSGPNNEQFF. CDR3 DNA: TGCGCCAGCAGCCAAGTGGGGACTAGCGGGCCTAACAATGAGCAGTTCTTC.

The rearrangement uses TRBV7-2 and TRBJ2-7; D unclear. Trimming removed 1 base at V and 5 bases at J, with 6 bases between. There are 12 residues in the CDR3. CDR1 SGHTA and CDR2 FQGNSA come from the germline V gene. Here the CDR3 reads CASSLGINEQYF. In DNA form, the CDR3 reads TGTGCCAGCAGCTTAGGGATTAACGAGCAGTACTTC.

At least ten counts were recorded for this clonotype. The J gene is TRBJ2-2, the V gene TRBV2, with D uncertain. The V end lost 7 bases, the J end lost 1 base, and 10 bases lay between the germline ends. Germline V CDR1 and CDR2: SNHLY, FYNNEI. The CDR3 is made up of 14 amino acids. The CDR3 region has the DNA TGTGCCAGCAAGGAGAACAGGAACACCGGGGAGCTGTTTTTT. Its protein product is CASKENRNTGELFF.

This clonotype was observed many times. The gene calls are TRBV2 and TRBJ2-1; D is ambiguous. V was cut by 5 bases and J by 7 bases, with 24 bases left in between. From germline, CDR1 is SNHLY and CDR2 FYNNEI. The CDR3 contains 17 residues. CDR3 in amino acids: CASSPRPLISSWNEQFF. CDR3 DNA sequence: TGTGCCAGCAGTCCGCGCCCTCTTATATCTTCGTGGAATGAGCAGTTCTTC.